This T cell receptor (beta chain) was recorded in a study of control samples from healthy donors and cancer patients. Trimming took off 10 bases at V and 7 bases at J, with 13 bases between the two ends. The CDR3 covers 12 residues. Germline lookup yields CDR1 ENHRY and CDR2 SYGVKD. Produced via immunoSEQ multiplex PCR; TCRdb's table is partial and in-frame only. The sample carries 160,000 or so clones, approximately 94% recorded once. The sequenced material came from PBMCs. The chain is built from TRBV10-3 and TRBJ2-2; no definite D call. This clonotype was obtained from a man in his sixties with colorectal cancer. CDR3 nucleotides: TGTGCCACGAGACCTGGTGGCGGGGAGCTGTTTTTT. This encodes CATRPGGGELFF.